A single sample is the source of the 21 T cell receptor beta chains below, sequenced in a study of human T cells and chemical hapten exposure. MiXCR, run by TCRdb on the RACE reads, gives a single entry per CDR3 protein. The sample yields roughly 100,000 distinct CDR3 sequences, less than 40% seen once. Noted time point: patch test 3, about 24 weeks after DPC sensitization. Treatment: therapeutic diphenylcyclopropenone sensitization with weekly scalp DPC. This specimen was whole blood, taken in connection with sensitization to the hapten diphenylcyclopropenone (DPC). The origin of the receptors is a man in his forties with alopecia areata. Some clones in this sample may be carry-over from other donors' samples.

This clonotype was picked up a small number of times. The chain employs TRBV4-3 and TRBJ2-3; TRBD2 agrees at 7 bases. Germline CDR1 and CDR2: LGHNA and YSLEER. This CDR3 region has 14 residues. J gave up 5 bases and V 1 base, and 3 bases lay outside the gene matches. The CDR3 DNA reads as TGCGCCAGCAGCCAAGGGCGGGAGTTAGATACGCAGTATTTT. It codes for CASSQGRELDTQYF.

This clonotype was recorded at least ten times. The V gene is TRBV15, the J gene TRBJ2-7; 9 positions match TRBD1. V was pared by 1 base and J by 2 bases, with 6 bases of the junction left unmatched. Germline V gives CDR1 LNHNV, CDR2 YYDKDF (reference sequence). The CDR3 spans 16 residues. The CDR3, as DNA: TGTGCCACCAGCAGAGGAATGGGGACAGGGACCTACGAGCAGTACGTC. Residues: CATSRGMGTGTYEQYV.

The chain has TRBV27 and TRBJ1-2; D is ambiguous. The CDR3 is 12 amino acids. V dropped 6 bases and J dropped 5 bases, with 10 bases sitting between them. In germline, CDR1 is MNHEY, CDR2 SMNVEV (reference sequence). DNA for the CDR3: TGTGCCAGCAGCTTTGCCGGTTATGGCTACACCTTC. This codes for CASSFAGYGYTF.

The chain combines TRBV23-1 with TRBJ2-3; D gene uncertain. TRBV23-1 is labeled an ORF, and its function is uncertain. The CDR3 is made up of 14 amino acids. Trimming shortened V by 0 bases and J by 5 bases, and 9 bases separated the two germline ends. The CDR3 region is CASSQSPRVDTQYF. The CDR3 region has the DNA TGCGCCAGCAGTCAATCGCCACGGGTAGATACGCAGTATTTT.

This chain joins TRBV7-2 and TRBJ2-7, with D hard to call. The CDR3 length is 13 residues. Between the trimmed V and J ends, which lost 2 bases and 2 bases, there was a span of 7 bases. Germline loops: CDR1 SGHTA, CDR2 FQGNSA. The CDR3 spells CASSLSPTYEQYV. Here the CDR3 DNA reads TGTGCCAGCAGCTTAAGCCCAACCTACGAGCAGTACGTC.

This clonotype was counted a few times. The rearrangement links TRBV5-5 to TRBJ2-7, with unresolved D. V was trimmed by 5 bases and J by 1 base, leaving 10 bases between them. The CDR3 has 13 residues. CDR1 and CDR2 (germline): SGHKS, YYEKEE (reference sequence). CDR3 coding DNA: TGTGCCAGCAGGATGCTCCAATCCTACGAGCAGTACGTC. It is translated as CASRMLQSYEQYV.

The chain couples TRBV7-8 to TRBJ2-7, with 8 bases matching TRBD1. This CDR3 spans 14 amino acids. Germline trimming cut 5 bases from V and 5 bases from J; bases unmatched to any gene: 8. Germline values: CDR1 SGHVS, CDR2 FQNEAQ. As DNA, the CDR3 is TGTGCCAGCAGCCCAGACAGGGGTGTGAACGAGCAGTACGTC. Translating it yields CASSPDRGVNEQYV.

The rearrangement joins TRBV18 to TRBJ2-6; TRBD1 might be the D (6 bases). Deletions cut 3 bases from V and 4 bases from J, with 13 bases between. The length of the CDR3 is 16 residues. In germline, CDR1 is KGHSH, CDR2 LQKENI. For the CDR3, the DNA is TGTGCCAGCTCACCCTTACAGGGAATCGGGGCCAACGTCCTGACTTTC. Translating it yields CASSPLQGIGANVLTF.

The chain recombines TRBV28 with TRBJ2-4; a possible D gene is TRBD1 (5 bases). The V gene lost 9 bases and the J gene lost 0 bases, with 9 bases spanning the gap. Germline V gene lookup returns CDR1 MDHEN and CDR2 SYDVKM. The CDR3 has 13 amino acids. The CDR3 bases are TGTGCCAGTAAGACAGTAGCCAAAAACATTCAGTACTTC. This encodes CASKTVAKNIQYF.

In this sample, this clonotype turned up many times. This chain links TRBV6-5 with TRBJ2-6, with TRBD1 matching 7 bases. The V and J ends lost 0 bases and 0 bases, in that order; junction bases with no gene match: 5. Germline CDR1 is MNHEY and CDR2 is SVGAGI. The CDR3 is 18 residues long. Written as DNA, the CDR3 is TGTGCCAGCAGTTACTCTTGGGCAGGGGGCTCTGGGGCCAACGTCCTGACTTTC. Translated: CASSYSWAGGSGANVLTF.

The V call is TRBV6-2 or TRBV6-3, the J call TRBJ2-7; possible D gene TRBD1, 7 bases. The V gene lost 3 bases and the J gene lost 0 bases, with 12 bases spanning the gap. The CDR3 contains 15 residues. CDR1 MNHEY and CDR2 SVGEGT come from the germline V gene. CDR3 protein: CASSYGGTVSYEQYV. The CDR3 nucleotides are TGTGCCAGCAGTTATGGAGGGACAGTCTCCTACGAGCAGTACGTC.

This chain connects TRBV10-3 to TRBJ2-7; D remains ambiguous. Germline loops: CDR1 ENHRY, CDR2 SYGVKD. Trimming removed 2 bases from V and 0 bases from J, with 2 bases in between. The CDR3 has 12 amino acids. The CDR3 reads CAISEHSYEQYF. The CDR3 bases are TGTGCCATCAGTGAGCACTCCTACGAGCAGTACTTC.

This clonotype has more than one count but fewer than ten. The chain has TRBV5-1 and TRBJ2-1; TRBD1 aligns across 9 bases. CDR1 and CDR2 (germline): SGHRS, YFSETQ. The junction had 6 bases not matched to a gene; V was cut back by 0 bases and J by 5 bases. This CDR3 spans 16 amino acids. CDR3 nucleotides: TGCGCCAGCAGCTTGGACAGGGGGCAATTGGACAATGAGCAGTTCTTC. It codes for CASSLDRGQLDNEQFF.

The chain couples TRBV7-9 to TRBJ2-7; no firm D call. Germline V gives CDR1 SEHNR, CDR2 FQNEAQ (reference sequence). V dropped 7 bases and J dropped 7 bases, with 23 bases sitting between them. The length of the CDR3 is 15 residues. CDR3 protein: CASTLSLGLALEQYF. The CDR3 region has the DNA TGTGCCAGCACCCTCTCCCTCGGGCTGGCCTTGGAGCAGTACTTC. The variable domain in full, completed from reference TRBV7-9 and TRBJ2-7, reads DTGVSQNPRHKITKRGQNVTFRCDPISEHNRLYWYRQTLGQGPEFLTYFQNEAQLEKSRLLSDRFSAERPKGSFSTLEIQRTEQGDSAMYLCASTLSLGLALEQYFGPGTRLTVT.

The chain couples TRBV6-1 to TRBJ1-1, with a weak D call TRBD1 (6 bases). Germline values: CDR1 MNHNS, CDR2 SASEGT. CDR3 length: 15 amino acids. Trimming cost V 1 base and J 6 bases, with 15 bases left between them. The CDR3 nucleotides read TGTGCCAGCAGTGAAGGAAGGGGGAAGTACCCTGAAGCTTTCTTT. Protein product: CASSEGRGKYPEAFF.

The genes are TRBV6-2 or TRBV6-3 and TRBJ2-3; 13 bases are shared with TRBD2. This CDR3 has 18 amino acids. Germline assignment: CDR1 MNHEY and CDR2 SVGEGT. Trimming at V came to 5 bases and at J to 2 bases, leaving 10 bases not matched to a gene. CDR3 nucleotide sequence: TGTGCCAGCAGTCGAACAGGACTAGCGGGAGAATACACAGATACGCAGTATTTT. Protein product: CASSRTGLAGEYTDTQYF.

The table lists this clonotype with a few counts. The chain is built from TRBV10-3 and TRBJ2-7; 9 bases map to TRBD1. The CDR3 extends over 12 amino acids. The germline gives CDR1 ENHRY, CDR2 SYGVKD. The trim removed 4 bases at V and 10 bases at J, leaving 5 bases unmatched. CDR3 nucleotide sequence: TGTGCCATCAGTGGAAAGACAGGGGGTCAGTACGTC. Protein product: CAISGKTGGQYV.

The chain joins TRBV28 to TRBJ2-5, with 10 bases aligning to TRBD2. Germline-derived CDR1 and CDR2 are MDHEN and SYDVKM. J gave up 1 base and V 5 bases, and 7 bases lay outside the gene matches. The CDR3 has 16 residues. CDR3 sequence: CASSLGTSVTQETQYF. As DNA, the CDR3 is TGTGCCAGCAGTCTAGGGACTAGCGTAACCCAAGAGACCCAGTACTTC.

The chain joins TRBV29-1 to TRBJ1-2; D is unclear. V dropped 7 bases and J dropped 6 bases, with 9 bases sitting between them. The CDR3 runs to 10 residues. The germline V gene has CDR1 SQVTM and CDR2 ANQGSEA. The chain's CDR3 is CSADGNGYTF. In nucleotides, the CDR3 is TGCAGCGCGGACGGGAATGGCTACACCTTC.

The J gene is TRBJ2-7, the V gene TRBV7-2, with D perhaps TRBD1 (7 bases). V lost 4 bases, J lost 6 bases, and 16 bases lay in between. The CDR3 has 14 amino acids. Looked up from germline, CDR1 is SGHTA and CDR2 is FQGNSA. CDR3 sequence (DNA): TGTGCCAGCAGCTCAGGGGGAGGTTCTAGCGAGCAGTACTTC. Translation: CASSSGGGSSEQYF.

In DNA, the CDR3 is TGTGCCAGCAGGGATGGTGCCGGGACAGGTTTTAATCGTGTGGCCAACGTCCTGACTTTC. Its translation: CASRDGAGTGFNRVANVLTF. The rearrangement uses TRBV7-9 and TRBJ2-6; 8 bases match TRBD1. From germline, CDR1 is SEHNR and CDR2 FQNEAQ (reference sequence). The CDR3 is 20 amino acids. Trimming removed 6 bases from V and 6 bases from J; junction bases left unmatched: 22.